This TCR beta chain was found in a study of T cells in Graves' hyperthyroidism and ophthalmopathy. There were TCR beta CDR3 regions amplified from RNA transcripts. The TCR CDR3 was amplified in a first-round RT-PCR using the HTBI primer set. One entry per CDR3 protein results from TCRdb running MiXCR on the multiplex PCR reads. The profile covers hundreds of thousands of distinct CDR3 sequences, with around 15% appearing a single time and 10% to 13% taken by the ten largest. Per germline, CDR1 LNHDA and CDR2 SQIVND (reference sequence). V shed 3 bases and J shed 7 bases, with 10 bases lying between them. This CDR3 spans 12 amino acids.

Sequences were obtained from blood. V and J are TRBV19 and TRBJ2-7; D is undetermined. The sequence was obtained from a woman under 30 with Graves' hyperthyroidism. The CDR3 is CASSMTPAEQYF. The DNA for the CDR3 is TGTGCCAGTAGTATGACCCCGGCTGAGCAGTACTTC.